These 22 T cell receptor beta chains share one sample of origin, sequenced in a study of T cell changes during pregnancy in multiple sclerosis. Assay: immunoSEQ multiplex PCR; the TCRdb copy retains only in-frame clones and omits some. In the table there are some 96,000 clones, roughly 90% of which are singletons. The specimen comprised peripheral blood, sampled after pregnancy. The receptors stem from a female donor with multiple sclerosis, enrolled in a pregnancy study.

This chain joins TRBV18 and TRBJ2-5, with a possible D match to TRBD1 (5 bases). Germline V gene data show CDR1 as KGHSH and CDR2 as LQKENI. Trimming took 2 bases from V and 4 from J, leaving 8 bases between them. The length of the CDR3 is 13 residues. The CDR3 protein is CASSPKDRETQYF. The CDR3 DNA reads TGTGCCAGCTCACCAAAAGACAGAGAGACCCAGTACTTC.

DNA of the CDR3: TGTGCCAGTAGTATGACCGGGAGTCGTTGGAACACAGATACGCAGTATTTT. This translates into CASSMTGSRWNTDTQYF. The chain has TRBV19 and TRBJ2-3; weak D call: TRBD2 (6 bases). The length of the CDR3 is 17 residues. Trimming left V 3 bases short and J 2 bases short, with 18 bases between. Germline V gene data show CDR1 as LNHDA and CDR2 as SQIVND (reference sequence).

The CDR3 DNA reads TGTGCCAGTAATCCGGGACAGGGGGCGAATAGCAATCAGCCCCAGCATTTT. Its protein product is CASNPGQGANSNQPQHF. This chain uses TRBV19 with TRBJ1-5, with 12 bases matching TRBD1. Trimming cost V 7 bases and J 0 bases; bases outside gene matches: 7. The CDR3 length is 17 residues. CDR1 is LNHDA, CDR2 SQIVND, per germline (reference sequence).

This chain links TRBV29-1 with TRBJ1-4, with a weak D call TRBD1 (6 bases). Trimming took 8 bases from V and 6 from J, leaving 19 bases between them. The CDR3 covers 14 residues. Germline V CDR1 and CDR2: SQVTM, ANQGSEA. The CDR3 loop is CSLRESGVDEKLFF. CDR3 sequence (DNA): TGCAGCTTGAGAGAGTCAGGGGTAGATGAAAAACTGTTTTTT.

V is TRBV6-1 and J is TRBJ1-3, with D unclear. This CDR3 contains 15 residues. CDR1 and CDR2 (germline): MNHNS, SASEGT. V was pared by 3 bases and J by 4 bases, with 13 bases between. The CDR3 DNA follows: TGTGCCAGCAGTGATGGTTCATCTAGAGGAAACACCATATATTTT. Encoded protein: CASSDGSSRGNTIYF.

The CDR3 spells CASSTSLPTEQYF. CDR3 in DNA: TGTGCCAGCTCCACTAGTTTACCCACCGAGCAGTACTTC. The chain employs TRBV28 and TRBJ2-7; the D gene is possibly TRBD2 (5 bases). Trimming took off 8 bases at V and 6 bases at J, with 17 bases between the two ends. The CDR3 contains 13 residues. Per the germline V gene, CDR1 is MDHEN and CDR2 is SYDVKM. The whole variable domain, remainder taken from reference TRBV28 and TRBJ2-7, is DVKVTQSSRYLVKRTGEKVFLECVQDMDHENMFWYRQDPGLGLRLIYFSYDVKMKEKGDIPEGYSVSREKKERFSLILESASTNQTSMYLCASSTSLPTEQYFGPGTRLTVT.

The chain's CDR3 is CASSLTTGSGNTIYF. The CDR3, as DNA: TGTGCCAGCAGCTTAACGACGGGCTCTGGAAACACCATATATTTT. The chain is built from TRBV11-1 and TRBJ1-3; no firm D call. Germline V gene data show CDR1 as SGHAT and CDR2 as FQDESV (reference sequence). This CDR3 has 15 residues. Trimming removed 2 bases from V and 0 bases from J, with 8 bases in between.

The V and J genes are TRBV9 and TRBJ2-7; 7 bases are a match to TRBD2. Germline loops: CDR1 SGDLS, CDR2 YYNGEE. The length of the CDR3 is 14 residues. Trimming took 4 bases from V and 6 from J; bases not matched to a gene: 10. The CDR3 reads CASSSALAAGEQYF. In DNA form, the CDR3 reads TGTGCCAGCAGCTCAGCCCTAGCGGCGGGCGAGCAGTACTTC.

This chain uses TRBV7-9 with TRBJ1-1; D unresolved. V lost 1 base and J 1 base, leaving 7 bases between the germline ends. The CDR3 covers 14 residues. In germline, CDR1 is SEHNR, CDR2 FQNEAQ (reference sequence). DNA for the CDR3: TGTGCCAGCAGCTTAGTATGGAGGAACACTGAAGCTTTCTTT. Its translation: CASSLVWRNTEAFF.

This clone was observed once. This sequence joins TRBV6-4 and TRBJ1-1, with a weak D call TRBD1 (6 bases). The CDR3 loop spans 16 amino acids. The V end lost 6 bases, the J end lost 1 base, and 18 bases lay between the germline ends. Germline V CDR1 and CDR2: MRHNA, SNTAGT. For the CDR3, the DNA is TGTGCCAGCAGCCTAAGGGAGGGGGAAAGGAACACTGAAGCTTTCTTT. It yields the protein CASSLREGERNTEAFF.

The genes are TRBV4-3 and TRBJ2-7, with TRBD2 identical over 12 bases. The germline V gene has CDR1 LGHNA and CDR2 YSLEER. This CDR3 contains 18 residues. Trimming cost V 0 bases and J 3 bases; bases outside gene matches: 9. DNA of the CDR3: TGCGCCAGCAGCCAAGATCAGGCTAGCGGGGGGGCGGGCTACGAGCAGTACTTC. Amino acids: CASSQDQASGGAGYEQYF.

This clone was observed once. The V gene is TRBV27, the J gene TRBJ2-1; 7 positions match TRBD2. CDR1 MNHEY and CDR2 SMNVEV come from the germline V gene (reference sequence). After removal of 7 bases from V and 8 bases from J, the junction contained 14 bases not matched to a gene. The CDR3 has 15 amino acids. Here the CDR3 DNA reads TGTGCCAGCATCCCAAAGGCGGGGAGGGCTGATGAGCAGTTCTTC. Its translation: CASIPKAGRADEQFF.

V and J are TRBV30 and TRBJ2-7; D is perhaps TRBD2 (5 bases). CDR1 and CDR2 (germline): GTSNPN, SVGIG (reference sequence). V was pared by 3 bases and J by 0 bases, with 6 bases between. CDR3 length: 12 residues. CDR3 nucleotides: TGTGCCTGGAGCGGGGACTCCTACGAGCAGTACTTC. Translating it yields CAWSGDSYEQYF.

The J gene is TRBJ2-1, the V gene TRBV27, with 10 bases that match TRBD2. From germline, CDR1 is MNHEY and CDR2 SMNVEV (reference sequence). The CDR3 spans 16 residues. Trimming cost V 5 bases and J 8 bases; bases outside gene matches: 12. CDR3 nucleotide sequence: TGTGCCAGCAGTCCTTCGCTAGCGGGGGCATTCCATGAGCAGTTCTTC. This codes for CASSPSLAGAFHEQFF.

The chain combines TRBV25-1 with TRBJ2-2; D perhaps matches TRBD1 (6 bases). Germline CDR1 reads MGHDK; CDR2 reads SYGVNS. The CDR3 is 16 residues long. V was clipped by 6 bases and J by 4 bases, with 18 bases between them. The CDR3 loop reads CASRPPGNRVTGELFF. In DNA form, the CDR3 reads TGTGCCAGCAGACCACCTGGGAACAGGGTCACCGGGGAGCTGTTTTTT.

V is TRBV5-1 and J is TRBJ2-1, with 11 bases fitting TRBD2. CDR3 length: 17 residues. The V segment lost 1 base and the J segment 4 bases; nucleotides outside the gene matches: 7. Germline CDR1 reads SGHRS; CDR2 reads YFSETQ. CDR3 bases: TGCGCCAGCAGCTTGACTAGCGGGGGTAACATTTACAATGAGCAGTTCTTC. Protein product: CASSLTSGGNIYNEQFF. Drawing the rest from reference TRBV5-1 and TRBJ2-1, the complete variable domain is KAGVTQTPRYLIKTRGQQVTLSCSPISGHRSVSWYQQTPGQGLQFLFEYFSETQRNKGNFPGRFSGRQFSNSRSEMNVSTLELGDSALYLCASSLTSGGNIYNEQFFGPGTRLTVL.

This chain connects TRBV29-1 to TRBJ2-1; TRBD1 matches at 7 bases. The CDR3 loop spans 13 amino acids. J was trimmed by 0 bases and V by 7 bases; bases with no gene match: 3. The germline CDR1 and CDR2 sequences are SQVTM and ANQGSEA. Here the CDR3 DNA reads TGCAGCGCACGACAGGGCTCCTACAATGAGCAGTTCTTC. The encoded protein is CSARQGSYNEQFF.

The J gene is TRBJ2-5, the V gene TRBV11-1, with 8 bases identical to TRBD2. This CDR3 has 15 amino acids. Germline-derived CDR1 and CDR2 are SGHAT and FQDESV (reference sequence). Trimming took 0 bases from V and 7 from J; bases not matched to a gene: 7. CDR3 sequence reads: CASSLAPGTRVTQYF. The CDR3 nucleotides read TGTGCCAGCAGCTTAGCTCCTGGGACTAGGGTGACCCAGTACTTC.

The sample holds a few counts of this clone. The genes are TRBV5-4 and TRBJ1-2, with 7 bases identical to TRBD1. The CDR3 has 16 amino acids. Germline V lookup: CDR1 SGHNT, CDR2 YYREEE (reference sequence). Trimming cost V 0 bases and J 0 bases; bases outside gene matches: 5. The CDR3 nucleotides are TGTGCCAGCAGCTTGGGTGACAGGGAGCCTAACTATGGCTACACCTTC. As protein: CASSLGDREPNYGYTF.

This clone was recorded a few times. The genes are TRBV7-2 and TRBJ2-5, with D maybe TRBD2 (6 bases). Deletions cut 4 bases from V and 7 bases from J, with 19 bases between. The length of the CDR3 is 15 residues. From germline, CDR1 is SGHTA and CDR2 FQGNSA. The DNA of the CDR3 is TGTGCCAGCAGCTCGTCTTGGATCACCGGGGGGACCCAGTACTTC. This encodes CASSSSWITGGTQYF.

This clone was seen a handful of times. The genes are TRBV6-1 and TRBJ2-1, with D perhaps TRBD2 (7 bases). V was cut by 1 base and J by 8 bases, with 15 bases left in between. Germline CDR1 reads MNHNS; CDR2 reads SASEGT. The CDR3 loop spans 15 amino acids. The CDR3 region is CASSEEGGGPHEQFF. The CDR3 DNA reads TGTGCCAGCAGTGAAGAAGGGGGGGGGCCTCATGAGCAGTTCTTC.

CDR3 in amino acids: CASSAPDTIYF. The CDR3 coding sequence is TGTGCCAGCAGTGCCCCGGACACCATATATTTT. V gene TRBV6-1 combines with J gene TRBJ1-3, with D unresolved. Between the trimmed V and J ends, which lost 4 bases and 8 bases, there was a span of 6 bases. This CDR3 contains 11 residues. The germline CDR1 and CDR2 sequences are MNHNS and SASEGT.